These 18 T cell receptor beta chains were all obtained from the same sample, sequenced in a study of CD8+ T cells in alopecia areata. The treatment is: oral pan-JAK inhibitor, 5-10 mg twice daily. Investigators isolated RNA and reverse transcribed it into cDNA to act as the sequencing template. Clones were sequenced by immunoSEQ multiplex PCR, and TCRdb holds only the in-frame ones, with some missing. The profile shows roughly 100,000 clones, 44% of them singletons. Sequencing used CD8+ T cells sorted from blood, obtained at week 24, from a patient treated with tofacitinib. Receptors were obtained from a human donor with alopecia areata.

This clone was seen just once. The chain is built from TRBV30 and TRBJ2-7, with a possible D match to TRBD1 (5 bases). Germline V gene data show CDR1 as GTSNPN and CDR2 as SVGIG (reference sequence). The CDR3 is 11 residues long. The CDR3 nucleotides are TGTGGACTGACCGACAGCCACGAGCAGTACTTC. This encodes CGLTDSHEQYF.

This sequence joins TRBV18 and TRBJ2-6; D perhaps matches TRBD2 (5 bases). CDR1 and CDR2 from the germline V gene are KGHSH and LQKENI. Trimming removed 3 bases at V and 0 bases at J, with 12 bases between. The CDR3 extends over 17 amino acids. The CDR3 region is CASSPAGIRSGANVLTF. The DNA of the CDR3 is TGTGCCAGCTCACCGGCGGGTATCCGCTCTGGGGCCAACGTCCTGACTTTC.

CDR3 loop: CASSLTGGGQPQHF. DNA of the CDR3: TGTGCCAGCAGTTTGACAGGGGGCGGTCAGCCCCAGCATTTT. The chain links TRBV27 to TRBJ1-5; 10 bases are shared with TRBD1. The CDR3 consists of 14 residues. V gave up 3 bases and J gave up 6 bases; unmatched junction bases: 2. In germline, CDR1 is MNHEY, CDR2 SMNVEV (reference sequence).

The chain uses TRBV9 and TRBJ1-2, with D hard to call. CDR1 is SGDLS, CDR2 YYNGEE, per germline. V lost 4 bases and J 4 bases, leaving 20 bases between the germline ends. This CDR3 spans 16 amino acids. CDR3 nucleotides: TGTGCCAGCAGCACCAGGACCATGCCACTCGCCTATGGCTACACCTTC. Protein product: CASSTRTMPLAYGYTF.

This clone was counted a few times. The V and J genes are TRBV29-1 and TRBJ2-5, with a weak D call TRBD2 (6 bases). V was cut by 4 bases and J by 3 bases, with 12 bases left in between. CDR1 SQVTM and CDR2 ANQGSEA come from the germline V gene. The CDR3 length is 13 residues. The CDR3 bases are TGCAGCGTTGGGAGGGGAATGGAAGAGACCCAGTACTTC. It encodes CSVGRGMEETQYF.

This chain links TRBV27 with TRBJ2-1; D perhaps matches TRBD2 (6 bases). The CDR3 consists of 14 residues. The germline gives CDR1 MNHEY, CDR2 SMNVEV (reference sequence). V lost 3 bases, J lost 4 bases, and 10 bases lay in between. The CDR3 here is CASSFGGSYNEQFF. CDR3 DNA: TGTGCCAGCAGTTTTGGAGGGAGTTACAATGAGCAGTTCTTC.

This chain links TRBV29-1 with TRBJ2-7; D is possibly TRBD1 (6 bases). V shed 5 bases and J shed 6 bases, with 17 bases lying between them. The germline V gene encodes CDR1 SQVTM and CDR2 ANQGSEA. The CDR3 runs 13 residues. The CDR3 protein is CSVLHRDPGEQYF. The CDR3 DNA reads as TGCAGCGTTCTTCACAGGGACCCCGGCGAGCAGTACTTC.

This chain links TRBV30 with TRBJ2-7; possible D gene TRBD1, 5 bases. The CDR3 is 13 residues long. The germline CDR1 and CDR2 sequences are GTSNPN and SVGIG (reference sequence). Trimming shortened V by 5 bases and J by 1 base, and 12 bases separated the two germline ends. The CDR3 reads CAWALDSSYEQYF. The CDR3 DNA follows: TGTGCCTGGGCTTTAGACAGTTCCTACGAGCAGTACTTC.

This clone has a single count. V is TRBV14 and J is TRBJ2-5; D unresolved. Trimming left V 2 bases short and J 5 bases short, with 6 bases between. The CDR3 consists of 12 residues. Germline assignment: CDR1 SGHDN and CDR2 FVKESK. The CDR3 spells CASSQSWETQYF. The CDR3 DNA reads TGTGCCAGCAGCCAATCGTGGGAGACCCAGTACTTC.

The rearrangement joins TRBV7-9 to TRBJ2-7; 7 bases fit TRBD1. Germline trimming cut 4 bases from V and 4 bases from J; bases unmatched to any gene: 10. The germline CDR1 and CDR2 sequences are SEHNR and FQNEAQ (reference sequence). This CDR3 region has 15 residues. The CDR3, as DNA: TGTGCCAGCAGCTCCCAAACAGGGGAGTTTTACGAGCAGTACTTC. Amino acids: CASSSQTGEFYEQYF.

This clone was recorded a few times. This chain joins TRBV5-8 and TRBJ1-5; D possibly corresponds to TRBD1 (6 bases). V was shortened by 1 base and J by 2 bases, with 22 bases between the two germline ends. The CDR3 runs 19 residues. CDR1 SGHTS and CDR2 YDEGEE come from the germline V gene. The CDR3 coding sequence is TGTGCCAGCAGCTTGTCTGGGGGCAAGGGTGGTCGGGGCAATCAGCCCCAGCATTTT. Amino acids: CASSLSGGKGGRGNQPQHF.

There are a few counts of this clone. This chain connects TRBV7-9 to TRBJ2-6, with TRBD2 matching over 7 bases. CDR3 size: 18 residues. Trimming removed 5 bases from V and 0 bases from J; junction bases left unmatched: 10. Germline V gene data show CDR1 as SEHNR and CDR2 as FQNEAQ (reference sequence). The CDR3 DNA is TGTGCCAGCAGCCCCCAGCCGGGGGAGGGCTCTGGGGCCAACGTCCTGACTTTC. Its protein product is CASSPQPGEGSGANVLTF.

This clone was seen more than once but under ten times. This chain joins TRBV5-1 and TRBJ2-7, with 15 bases fitting TRBD2. From germline, CDR1 is SGHRS and CDR2 YFSETQ. The CDR3 has 15 amino acids. The trim removed 4 bases at V and 6 bases at J, leaving 5 bases unmatched. The CDR3 sequence is CASSTGLAGGLEQYF. The DNA of the CDR3 is TGCGCCAGCAGCACCGGACTAGCGGGAGGGCTCGAGCAGTACTTC.

The chain links TRBV5-1 to TRBJ2-2; D gene uncertain. The ends were cut back, 1 base at V and 6 bases at J, with 16 bases in the middle. Germline lookup yields CDR1 SGHRS and CDR2 YFSETQ. The CDR3 covers 16 residues. The CDR3 nucleotides are TGCGCCAGCAGCTTGTGGGTTGGGAAAGACGCCGGGGAGCTGTTTTTT. It specifies CASSLWVGKDAGELFF.

This rearrangement joins TRBV7-9 to TRBJ1-2; 8 bases fit TRBD1. With 8 bases clipped from V and 3 bases from J, the junction kept 8 bases outside the gene matches. Germline-derived CDR1 and CDR2 are SEHNR and FQNEAQ (reference sequence). This CDR3 has 14 residues. The DNA for the CDR3 is TGTGCCAGCCAGCGGGGGGACAGGTACTATGGCTACACCTTC. Its translation: CASQRGDRYYGYTF.

The chain employs TRBV11-2 and TRBJ2-5; the D is unclear. Germline V CDR1 and CDR2: SGHAT, FQNNGV. V lost 1 base and J lost 5, with 5 bases in between. The CDR3 extends over 12 amino acids. Here the CDR3 reads CASSLVRETQYF. CDR3 DNA: TGTGCCAGCAGCTTAGTACGGGAGACCCAGTACTTC.

The rearrangement uses TRBV18 and TRBJ1-4; 8 bases agree with TRBD1. V trimming: 2 bases; J trimming: 3 bases; junction bases outside the gene matches: 5. Per the germline V gene, CDR1 is KGHSH and CDR2 is LQKENI. The CDR3 covers 16 residues. CDR3 sequence reads: CASSPSPGGPNEKLFF. In nucleotides, the CDR3 is TGTGCCAGCTCACCAAGTCCAGGGGGCCCTAATGAAAAACTGTTTTTT.

This clone showed up just a few times. The chain employs TRBV7-9 and TRBJ2-2; D gene unclear. Germline CDR1 is SEHNR and CDR2 is FQNEAQ (reference sequence). V shed 5 bases and J shed 4 bases, with 11 bases lying between them. The CDR3 totals 14 residues. CDR3 region: CASSHTLRTGELFF. The CDR3, as DNA: TGTGCCAGCAGCCATACCCTCCGCACCGGGGAGCTGTTTTTT.